This T cell receptor (beta chain) was captured by sequencing in a study of cytomegalovirus exposure and HLA in healthy donors. Background on the study: Among about 179 million T cells, an earlier analysis found roughly 120 million unique TCR beta sequences. Study results and caveats: In vitro, three CMV-associated chains proved specific for CMV antigens. In an earlier analysis, productive rearrangement rates for most beta V segments clustered near 87% or 30%.

A word on this clone: Its cognate antigen is unknown. The junction shows a germline mismatch at one end, possibly a read error.

Primers included in the PCR were 60 Vbeta and 13 Jbeta primers. In the original processing: There were 80 million or so unique TCR beta chains by a later count, and 8.5 million to 14 million of them were shared. The protocol was immunoSEQ multiplex PCR, while the TCRdb copy is restricted to in-frame clones and leaves out a portion. That table gives V, J and clone size, and the DNA gave D and trimming. Of 250,000 to 300,000 clones listed, approximately 91% are singletons. The CDR3 runs to 12 residues. Germline loops: CDR1 SGHNT, CDR2 YYREEE (reference sequence). This TCR was sampled from a girl aged 2-10 years in good health and CMV-seronegative. The rearrangement joins TRBV5-4 to TRBJ2-2; D is ambiguous. The sequenced sample consisted of PBMCs. CDR3 bases: TGTGCCGGCAGCTTGGCCAACGGGGAGCTGTTTTTT. It encodes CAGSLANGELFF.